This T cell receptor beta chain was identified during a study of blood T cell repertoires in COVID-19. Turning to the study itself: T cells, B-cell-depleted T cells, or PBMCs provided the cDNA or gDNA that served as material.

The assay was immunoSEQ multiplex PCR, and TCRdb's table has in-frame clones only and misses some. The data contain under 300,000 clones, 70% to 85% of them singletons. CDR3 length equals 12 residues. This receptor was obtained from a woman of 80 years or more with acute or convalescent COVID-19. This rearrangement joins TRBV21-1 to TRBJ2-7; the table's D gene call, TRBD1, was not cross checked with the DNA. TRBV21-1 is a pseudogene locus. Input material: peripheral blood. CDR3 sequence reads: CASSNIRGEQYF. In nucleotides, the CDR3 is TGTGCCAGCAGCAACATAAGGGGCGAGCAGTACTTC.